This record looks at one T cell receptor (beta chain) sequence and its context. This sample is drawn from a study of blood T cell repertoires in COVID-19. The ends were cut back, 3 bases at V and 8 bases at J, with 17 bases in the middle. The CDR3 extends over 15 amino acids. Germline CDR1 reads LNHDA; CDR2 reads SQIVND (reference sequence). Assay: immunoSEQ multiplex PCR; the TCRdb copy retains only in-frame clones and omits some. The table includes about 220,000 clones, 80% to 90% detected once. The sample comprised PBMCs or T cells enriched from blood (not recorded which). The gene calls are TRBV19 and TRBJ2-1; TRBD2 might be the D (6 bases). The receptor comes from a young woman in a cohort exposed to, infected with or recovered from COVID-19 (not recorded which). CDR3 sequence: CASSISTSALYEQFF. For the CDR3, the DNA is TGTGCCAGTAGTATCTCGACTAGTGCACTGTATGAGCAGTTCTTC.